This entry is about one TCR beta chain. Antigen: not known. Repertoires were generated with immunoSEQ multiplex PCR, while TCRdb's copy carries only in-frame clones and drops some. The sample includes approximately 100,000 clones, about 90% seen only once; the top ten take 0.095% to 0.11%. The data originate from a study of graft-versus-host responses after intestinal transplantation. The length of the CDR3 is 10 residues. The germline V gene encodes CDR1 MNHNS and CDR2 SASEGT. V was trimmed by 5 bases and J by 4 bases, leaving 2 bases between them. Broader study findings: Among circulating GvH clones, peak levels were associated with early post-transplant declines in HvG clones. Recipient-marrow GvH clones were detected, some having first appeared in ileum or blood.

Sequencing used unstimulated CD4+ T cells sorted from spleen or lymph node cells, obtained before intestinal transplant. The receptor was isolated from a human donor who received an intestinal transplant. The chain recombines TRBV6-1 with TRBJ2-5; no firm D call. The DNA for the CDR3 is TGTGCCAGCAGTCGAGAGACCCAGTACTTC. It yields the protein CASSRETQYF.